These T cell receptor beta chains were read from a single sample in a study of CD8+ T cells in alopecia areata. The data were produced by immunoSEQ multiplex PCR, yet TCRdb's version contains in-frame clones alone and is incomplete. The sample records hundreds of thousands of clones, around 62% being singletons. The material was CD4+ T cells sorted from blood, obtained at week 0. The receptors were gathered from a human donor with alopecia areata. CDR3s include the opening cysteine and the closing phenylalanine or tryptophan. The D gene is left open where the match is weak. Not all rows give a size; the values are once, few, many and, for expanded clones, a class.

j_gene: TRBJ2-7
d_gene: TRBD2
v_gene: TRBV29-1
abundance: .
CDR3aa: CSVELREGNEQYF
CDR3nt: TGCAGCGTTGAGTTAAGGGAGGGGAACGAGCAGTACTTC

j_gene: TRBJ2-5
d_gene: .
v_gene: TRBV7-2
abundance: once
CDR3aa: CASSLVHRGGETQYF
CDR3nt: TGTGCCAGCAGCTTAGTCCATAGGGGCGGAGAGACCCAGTACTTC

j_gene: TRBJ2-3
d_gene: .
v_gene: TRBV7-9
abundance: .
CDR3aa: CASSLRSGGGTDTQYF
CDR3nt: TGTGCCAGCAGCCTCCGCTCCGGGGGCGGCACAGATACGCAGTATTTT

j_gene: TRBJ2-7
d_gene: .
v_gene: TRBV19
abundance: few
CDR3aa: CASSTTTGGGYEQYF
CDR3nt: TGTGCCAGTAGTACCACTACCGGGGGCGGCTACGAGCAGTACTTC

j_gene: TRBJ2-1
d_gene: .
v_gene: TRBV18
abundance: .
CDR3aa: CASSPRSRGNPIKYTPSYNEQFF
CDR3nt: TGTGCCAGCTCACCACGGTCGAGGGGGAACCCGATAAAATATACCCCCTCCTACAATGAGCAGTTCTTC

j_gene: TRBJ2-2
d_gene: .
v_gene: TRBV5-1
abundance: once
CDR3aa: CASSSTTGFTKGELFF
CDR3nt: TGCGCCAGCAGCTCAACCACAGGTTTTACAAAGGGGGAGCTGTTTTTT

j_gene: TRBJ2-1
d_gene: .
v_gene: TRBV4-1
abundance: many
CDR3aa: CASSQEGHSQFF
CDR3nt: TGCGCCAGCAGCCAAGAAGGTCACTCCCAGTTCTTC

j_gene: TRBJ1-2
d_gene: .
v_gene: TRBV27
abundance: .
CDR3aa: CASSASGPTGYGYTF
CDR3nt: TGTGCCAGCAGCGCTTCCGGGCCGACGGGCTATGGCTACACCTTC

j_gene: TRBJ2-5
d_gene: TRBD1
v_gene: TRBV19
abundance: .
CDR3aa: CASTGAQETQYF
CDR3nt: TGTGCCAGCACAGGGGCGCAAGAGACCCAGTACTTC

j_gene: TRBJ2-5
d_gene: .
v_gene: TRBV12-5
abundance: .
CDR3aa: CASAPRNLQETQYF
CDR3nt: TGTGCTAGCGCCCCCCGAAACTTACAAGAGACCCAGTACTTC

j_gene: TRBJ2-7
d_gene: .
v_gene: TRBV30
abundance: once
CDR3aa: CAWSGQAFSYEQYF
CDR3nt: TGTGCCTGGAGTGGGCAGGCTTTCTCCTACGAGCAGTACTTC

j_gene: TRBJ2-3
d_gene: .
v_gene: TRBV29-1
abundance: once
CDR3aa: CSVERTYGGTQYF
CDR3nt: TGCAGCGTTGAGCGGACGTACGGGGGTACGCAGTATTTT

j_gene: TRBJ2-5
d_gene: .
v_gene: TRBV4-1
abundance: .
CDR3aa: CASSFGLMETQYF
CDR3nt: TGCGCCAGCAGCTTCGGCTTAATGGAGACCCAGTACTTC

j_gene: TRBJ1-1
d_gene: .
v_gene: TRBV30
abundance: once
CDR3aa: CAWSVKMNTEAFF
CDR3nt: TGTGCCTGGAGTGTGAAGATGAACACTGAAGCTTTCTTT

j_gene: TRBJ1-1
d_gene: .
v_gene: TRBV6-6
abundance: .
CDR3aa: CASLGFRNTEAFF
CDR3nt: TGTGCCAGCCTAGGATTTCGGAACACTGAAGCTTTCTTT

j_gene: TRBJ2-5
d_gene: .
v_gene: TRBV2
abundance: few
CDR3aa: CASARGRQETQYF
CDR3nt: TGTGCCAGCGCCCGTGGCAGACAAGAGACCCAGTACTTC

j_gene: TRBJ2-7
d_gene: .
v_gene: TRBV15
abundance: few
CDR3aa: CATSPGTLTYEQYF
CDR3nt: TGTGCCACCAGCCCCGGGACACTAACCTACGAGCAGTACTTC

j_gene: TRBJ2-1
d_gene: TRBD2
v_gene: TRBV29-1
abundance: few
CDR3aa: CSAATSGSGYNEQFF
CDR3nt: TGCAGCGCCGCGACTAGCGGGAGTGGGTACAATGAGCAGTTCTTC

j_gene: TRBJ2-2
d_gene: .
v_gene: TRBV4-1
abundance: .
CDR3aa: CASRYLRTGELFF
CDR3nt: TGCGCCAGCAGATACTTGAGGACCGGGGAGCTGTTTTTT

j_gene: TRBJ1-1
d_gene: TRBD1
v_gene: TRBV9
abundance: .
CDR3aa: CASSGTGGGKAFF
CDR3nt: TGTGCCAGCAGCGGGACAGGGGGAGGGAAAGCTTTCTTT

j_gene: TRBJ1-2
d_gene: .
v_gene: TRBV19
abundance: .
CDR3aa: CASSIDPAGYGYTF
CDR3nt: TGTGCCAGTAGTATAGACCCGGCCGGGTATGGCTACACCTTC

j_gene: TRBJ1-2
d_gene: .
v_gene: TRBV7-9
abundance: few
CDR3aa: CASSVEGLGYTF
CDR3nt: TGTGCCAGCAGCGTAGAGGGGTTAGGCTACACCTTC

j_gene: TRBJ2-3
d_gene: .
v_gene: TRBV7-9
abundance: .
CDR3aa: CASSLFTSSGDTQYF
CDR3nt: TGTGCCAGCAGCTTGTTTACTAGCTCCGGAGATACGCAGTATTTT

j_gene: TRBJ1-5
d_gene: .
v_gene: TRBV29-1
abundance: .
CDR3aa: CSVMENSNQPQHF
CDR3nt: TGCAGCGTTATGGAAAATAGCAATCAGCCCCAGCATTTT

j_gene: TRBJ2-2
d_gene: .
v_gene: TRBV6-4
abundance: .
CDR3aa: CASRGPNTGELFF
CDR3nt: TGTGCCAGCAGAGGCCCGAACACCGGGGAGCTGTTTTTT

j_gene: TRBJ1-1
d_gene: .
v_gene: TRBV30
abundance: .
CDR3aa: CAWSVGTEAFF
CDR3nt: TGTGCCTGGAGTGTAGGCACTGAAGCTTTCTTT

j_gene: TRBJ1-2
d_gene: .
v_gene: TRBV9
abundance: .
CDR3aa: CASSVSGSSYGYTF
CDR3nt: TGTGCCAGCAGCGTTTCGGGATCCAGCTATGGCTACACCTTC

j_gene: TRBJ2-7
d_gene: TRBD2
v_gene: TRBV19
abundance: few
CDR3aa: CASRVRAGGTYEQYF
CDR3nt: TGTGCCAGTAGGGTGCGGGCGGGAGGAACCTACGAGCAGTACTTC

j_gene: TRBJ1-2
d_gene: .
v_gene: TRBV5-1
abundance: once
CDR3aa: CASSLEEGFDGYGYTF
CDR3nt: TGCGCCAGCAGCTTGGAGGAGGGCTTTGATGGCTATGGCTACACCTTC

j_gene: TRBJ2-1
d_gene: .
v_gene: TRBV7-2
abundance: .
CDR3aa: CASSLVRSGPLDEQFF
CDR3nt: TGTGCCAGCAGCTTAGTCCGGTCCGGTCCCTTGGATGAGCAGTTCTTC

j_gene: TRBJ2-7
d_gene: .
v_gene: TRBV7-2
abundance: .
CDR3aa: CASSSRGRQSYEQYF
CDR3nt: TGTGCCAGCAGTTCCCGGGGGCGCCAATCCTACGAGCAGTACTTC

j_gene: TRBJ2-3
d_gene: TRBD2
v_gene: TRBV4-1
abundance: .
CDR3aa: CASRRVAGADTQYF
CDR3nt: TGCGCCAGCAGGCGCGTAGCGGGAGCAGATACGCAGTATTTT

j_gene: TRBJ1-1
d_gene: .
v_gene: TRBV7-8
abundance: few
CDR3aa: CASSSMAATEAFF
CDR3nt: TGTGCCAGCAGCTCCATGGCGGCAACTGAAGCTTTCTTT

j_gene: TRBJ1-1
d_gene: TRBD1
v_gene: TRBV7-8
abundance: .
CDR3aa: CASSLPTGGRTEAFF
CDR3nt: TGTGCCAGCAGCTTGCCGACAGGGGGGAGGACTGAAGCTTTCTTT

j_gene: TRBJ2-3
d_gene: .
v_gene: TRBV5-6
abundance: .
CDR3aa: CASSLLFGTRTDTQYF
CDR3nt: TGTGCCAGCAGCCTCCTTTTCGGGACGCGCACAGATACGCAGTATTTT

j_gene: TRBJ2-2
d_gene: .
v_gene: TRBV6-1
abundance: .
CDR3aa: CASSEMTGNTGELFF
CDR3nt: TGTGCCAGCAGTGAAATGACAGGGAACACCGGGGAGCTGTTTTTT

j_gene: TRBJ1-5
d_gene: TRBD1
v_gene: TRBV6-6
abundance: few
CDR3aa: CASSGQGGSQPQHF
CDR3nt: TGTGCCAGCAGTGGACAGGGGGGCAGTCAGCCCCAGCATTTT

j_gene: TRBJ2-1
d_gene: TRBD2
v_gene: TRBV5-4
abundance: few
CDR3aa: CASSLGDYNNEQFF
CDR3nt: TGTGCCAGCAGCTTGGGGGACTACAACAATGAGCAGTTCTTC

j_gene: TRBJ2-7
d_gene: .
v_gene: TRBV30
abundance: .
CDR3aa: CAWSVQQGPSYEQYF
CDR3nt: TGTGCCTGGAGTGTACAGCAGGGGCCCTCCTACGAGCAGTACTTC

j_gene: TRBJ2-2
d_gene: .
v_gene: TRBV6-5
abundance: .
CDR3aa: CASSYRDEAGELFF
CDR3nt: TGTGCCAGCAGTTATCGGGACGAAGCCGGGGAGCTGTTTTTT

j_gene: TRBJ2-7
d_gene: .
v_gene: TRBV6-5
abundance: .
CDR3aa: CASSDTGTTEQYF
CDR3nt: TGTGCCAGCAGTGATACCGGGACGACCGAGCAGTACTTC

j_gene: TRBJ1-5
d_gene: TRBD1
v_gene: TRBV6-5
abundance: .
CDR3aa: CASARTGGLQHF
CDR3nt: TGTGCCAGTGCGAGGACAGGGGGCCTCCAGCATTTT

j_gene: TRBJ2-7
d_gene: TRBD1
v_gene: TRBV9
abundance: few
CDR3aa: CASSVGGQRSYEQYF
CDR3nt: TGTGCCAGCAGCGTAGGGGGACAGCGCTCCTACGAGCAGTACTTC

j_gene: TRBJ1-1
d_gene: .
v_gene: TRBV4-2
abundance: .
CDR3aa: CASSQALQRPQLNTEAFF
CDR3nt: TGTGCCAGCAGCCAAGCCCTTCAACGACCACAGTTGAACACTGAAGCTTTCTTT

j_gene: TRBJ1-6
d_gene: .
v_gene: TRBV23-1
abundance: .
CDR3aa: CASSRRGLSRINNSPLHF
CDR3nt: TGCGCCAGCAGTCGAAGAGGCCTTTCGAGGATCAATAATTCACCCCTCCACTTT

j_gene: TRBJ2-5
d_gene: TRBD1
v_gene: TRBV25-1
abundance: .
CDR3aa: CASSEYLDRVQETQYF
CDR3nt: TGTGCCAGCAGTGAATACCTCGACAGGGTCCAAGAGACCCAGTACTTC

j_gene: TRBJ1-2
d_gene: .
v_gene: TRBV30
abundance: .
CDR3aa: CASFNYGYTF
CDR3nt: TGTGCCTCCTTTAACTATGGCTACACCTTC

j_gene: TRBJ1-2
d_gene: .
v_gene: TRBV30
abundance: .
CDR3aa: CAWSNRQSGYTF
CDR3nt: TGTGCCTGGAGTAACCGACAGAGTGGCTACACCTTC

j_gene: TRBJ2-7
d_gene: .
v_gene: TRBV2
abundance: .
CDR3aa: CASRDWDRSYEQYF
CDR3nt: TGTGCCAGCAGAGATTGGGACCGCTCCTACGAGCAGTACTTC

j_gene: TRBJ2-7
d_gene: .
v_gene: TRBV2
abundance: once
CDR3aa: CASSSEPTIGEQYF
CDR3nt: TGTGCCAGCAGCAGCGAGCCTACAATAGGCGAGCAGTACTTC

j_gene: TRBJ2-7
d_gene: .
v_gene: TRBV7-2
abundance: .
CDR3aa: CASSFSLGLPGFF
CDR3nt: TGTGCCAGCAGCTTCTCCTTGGGGCTACCTGGATTCTTC